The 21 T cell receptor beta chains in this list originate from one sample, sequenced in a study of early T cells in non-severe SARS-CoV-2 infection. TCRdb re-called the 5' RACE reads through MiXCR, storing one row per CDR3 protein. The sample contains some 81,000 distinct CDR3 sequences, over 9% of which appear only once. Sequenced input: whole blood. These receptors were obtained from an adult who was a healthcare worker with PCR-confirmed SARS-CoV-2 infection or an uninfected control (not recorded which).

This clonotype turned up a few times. In DNA, the CDR3 is TGTGCCAGCAGTTTTTGGCCAGGGGGCGCGTCTGGGGCCAACGTCCTGACTTTC. Protein product: CASSFWPGGASGANVLTF. The chain recombines TRBV12-3 or TRBV12-4 with TRBJ2-6; 8 bases fit TRBD1. The CDR3 extends over 18 amino acids. Germline trimming cut 3 bases from V and 1 base from J; bases unmatched to any gene: 8.

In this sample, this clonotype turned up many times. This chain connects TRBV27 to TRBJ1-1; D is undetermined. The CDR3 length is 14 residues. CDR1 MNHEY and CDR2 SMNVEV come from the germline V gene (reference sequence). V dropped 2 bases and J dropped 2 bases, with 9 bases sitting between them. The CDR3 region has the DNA TGTGCCAGCAGTTTAGTGGCAGGCAACACTGAAGCTTTCTTT. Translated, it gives CASSLVAGNTEAFF.

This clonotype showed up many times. The CDR3 here is CASSRGQGRGNTIYF. The CDR3 region has the DNA TGTGCCAGCAGCCGGGGACAGGGGAGGGGAAACACCATATATTTT. The J gene is TRBJ1-3, the V gene TRBV4-2; 10 bases agree with TRBD1. From germline, CDR1 is LGHNA and CDR2 YNFKEQ. The V gene end was trimmed by 4 bases and the J gene end by 4 bases; junction bases not matched to a gene: 4. This CDR3 comprises 15 residues.

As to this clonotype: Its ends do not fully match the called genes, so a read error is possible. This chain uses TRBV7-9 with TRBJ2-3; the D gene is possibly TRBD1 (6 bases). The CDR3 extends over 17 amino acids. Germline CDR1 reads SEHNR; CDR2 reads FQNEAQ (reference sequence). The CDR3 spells CASSLEGVYRGTDTQYF. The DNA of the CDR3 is TGTGCCAGCAGTTTAGAGGGGGTGTACAGGGGCACAGATACGCAGTATTTT.

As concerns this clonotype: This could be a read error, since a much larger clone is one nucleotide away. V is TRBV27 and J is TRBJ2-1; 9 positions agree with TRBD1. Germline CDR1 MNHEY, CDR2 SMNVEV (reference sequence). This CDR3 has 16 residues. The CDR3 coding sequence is TGTGACAGCAGTTTGGAGGGACAGGGCTCCTACAATGAGCAGTTCTTC. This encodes CDSSLEGQGSYNEQFF.

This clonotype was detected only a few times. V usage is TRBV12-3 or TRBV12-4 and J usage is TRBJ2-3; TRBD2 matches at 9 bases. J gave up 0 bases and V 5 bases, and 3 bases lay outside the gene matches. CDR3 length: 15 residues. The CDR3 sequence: CASSPSGASTDTQYF. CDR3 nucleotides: TGTGCCAGCAGTCCTAGCGGGGCTAGCACAGATACGCAGTATTTT.

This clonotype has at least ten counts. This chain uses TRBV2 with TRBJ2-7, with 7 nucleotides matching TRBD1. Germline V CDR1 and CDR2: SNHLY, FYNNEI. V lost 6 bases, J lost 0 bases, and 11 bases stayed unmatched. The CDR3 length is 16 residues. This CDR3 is CASSDPGQLSSYEQYF. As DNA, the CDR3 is TGTGCCAGCAGCGACCCGGGACAGTTGAGCTCCTACGAGCAGTACTTC. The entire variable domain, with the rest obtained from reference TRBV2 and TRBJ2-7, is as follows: EPEVTQTPSHQVTQMGQEVILRCVPISNHLYFYWYRQILGQKVEFLVSFYNNEISEKSEIFDDQFSVERPDGSNFTLKIRSTKLEDSAMYFCASSDPGQLSSYEQYFGPGTRLTVT.

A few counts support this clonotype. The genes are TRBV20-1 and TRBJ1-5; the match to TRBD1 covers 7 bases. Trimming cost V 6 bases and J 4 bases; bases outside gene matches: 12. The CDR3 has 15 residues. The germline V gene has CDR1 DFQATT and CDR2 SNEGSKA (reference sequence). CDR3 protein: CSARDSRGLNQPQHF. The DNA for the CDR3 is TGCAGTGCCCGGGACAGTAGGGGTTTAAATCAGCCCCAGCATTTT.

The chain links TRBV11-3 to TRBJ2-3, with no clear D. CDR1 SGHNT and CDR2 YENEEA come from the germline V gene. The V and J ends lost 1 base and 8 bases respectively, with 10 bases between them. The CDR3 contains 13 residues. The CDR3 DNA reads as TGTGCCAGCAGCTTAGCCGATTCTGGTACGCAGTATTTT. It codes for CASSLADSGTQYF.

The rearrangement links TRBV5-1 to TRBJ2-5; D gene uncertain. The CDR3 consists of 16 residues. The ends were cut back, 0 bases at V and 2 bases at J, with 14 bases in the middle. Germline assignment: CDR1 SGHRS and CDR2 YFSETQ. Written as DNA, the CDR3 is TGCGCCAGCAGCTTGGAGGGCGGTGCCCTTCAAGAGACCCAGTACTTC. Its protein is CASSLEGGALQETQYF.

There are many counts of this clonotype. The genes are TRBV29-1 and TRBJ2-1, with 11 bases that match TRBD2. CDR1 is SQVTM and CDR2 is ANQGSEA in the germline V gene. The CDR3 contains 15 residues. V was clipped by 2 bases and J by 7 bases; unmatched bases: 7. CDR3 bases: TGCAGCGTTGAACGACTAGCGGGACCTAGGAATGAGCAGTTCTTC. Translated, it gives CSVERLAGPRNEQFF.

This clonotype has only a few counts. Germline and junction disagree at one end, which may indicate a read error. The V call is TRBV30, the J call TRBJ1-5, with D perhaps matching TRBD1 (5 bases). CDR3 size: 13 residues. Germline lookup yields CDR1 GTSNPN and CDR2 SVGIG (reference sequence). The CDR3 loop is CAWSSQGNQPQHF. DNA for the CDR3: TGTGCCTGGAGTAGTCAGGGCAACCAGCCCCAGCATTTT.

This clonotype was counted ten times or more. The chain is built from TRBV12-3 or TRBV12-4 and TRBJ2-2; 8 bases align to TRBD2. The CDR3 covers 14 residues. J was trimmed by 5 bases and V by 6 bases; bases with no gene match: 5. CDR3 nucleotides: TGTGCCAGCAGGGCTCAGCGGGAGACCGGGGAGCTGTTTTTT. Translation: CASRAQRETGELFF.

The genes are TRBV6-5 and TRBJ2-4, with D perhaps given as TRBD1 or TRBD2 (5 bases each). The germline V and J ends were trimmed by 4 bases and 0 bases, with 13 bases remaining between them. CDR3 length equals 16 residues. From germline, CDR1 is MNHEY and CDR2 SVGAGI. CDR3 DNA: TGTGCCAGCAGTTTGACGAGGGGAGTAGCCAAAAACATTCAGTACTTC. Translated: CASSLTRGVAKNIQYF.

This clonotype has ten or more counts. The CDR3 DNA is TGTGCCAGCAGAACCGCGACAGGGCCGGGGGCTGAAGCTTTCTTT. Its protein product is CASRTATGPGAEAFF. V and J are TRBV28 and TRBJ1-1; 7 bases are a match to TRBD1. Germline trimming cut 6 bases from V and 6 bases from J; bases unmatched to any gene: 13. Germline V lookup: CDR1 MDHEN, CDR2 SYDVKM. CDR3 length: 15 residues.

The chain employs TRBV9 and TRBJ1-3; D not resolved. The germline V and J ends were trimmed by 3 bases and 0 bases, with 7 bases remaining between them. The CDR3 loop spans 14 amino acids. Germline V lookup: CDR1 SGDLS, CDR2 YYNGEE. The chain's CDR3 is CASSGPNSGNTIYF. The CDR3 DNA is TGTGCCAGCAGCGGGCCTAACTCTGGAAACACCATATATTTT.

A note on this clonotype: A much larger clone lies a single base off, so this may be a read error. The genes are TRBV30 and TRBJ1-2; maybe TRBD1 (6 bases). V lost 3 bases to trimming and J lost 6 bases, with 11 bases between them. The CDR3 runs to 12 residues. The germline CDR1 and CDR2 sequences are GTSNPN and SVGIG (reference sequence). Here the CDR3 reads CAWSPTGNGYTF. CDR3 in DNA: TGTGCCTGGAGCCCGACAGGAAATGGCTACACCTTC.

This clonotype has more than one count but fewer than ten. CDR3 sequence (DNA): TGCAGTGCTAGCAGGGACACAAACACCGGGGAGCTGTTTTTT. It is translated as CSASRDTNTGELFF. The chain couples TRBV20-1 to TRBJ2-2, with TRBD1 as a possible D gene (6 bases). The CDR3 is 14 residues long. From germline, CDR1 is DFQATT and CDR2 SNEGSKA (reference sequence). Between the trimmed V and J ends, which lost 3 bases and 2 bases, there was a span of 10 bases.

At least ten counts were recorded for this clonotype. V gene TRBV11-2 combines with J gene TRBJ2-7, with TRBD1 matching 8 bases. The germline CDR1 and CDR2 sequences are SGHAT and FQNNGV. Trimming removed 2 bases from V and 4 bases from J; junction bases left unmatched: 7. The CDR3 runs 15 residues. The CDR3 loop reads CASSLMDREEYEQYF. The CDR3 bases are TGTGCCAGCAGCTTAATGGACAGGGAGGAATACGAGCAGTACTTC.

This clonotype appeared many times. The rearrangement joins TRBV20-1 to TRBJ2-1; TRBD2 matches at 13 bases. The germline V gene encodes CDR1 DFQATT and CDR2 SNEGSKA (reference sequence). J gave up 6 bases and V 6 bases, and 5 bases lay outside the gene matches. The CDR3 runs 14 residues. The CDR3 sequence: CSAATSGRGNEQFF. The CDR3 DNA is TGCAGTGCAGCAACTAGCGGGAGGGGCAATGAGCAGTTCTTC.

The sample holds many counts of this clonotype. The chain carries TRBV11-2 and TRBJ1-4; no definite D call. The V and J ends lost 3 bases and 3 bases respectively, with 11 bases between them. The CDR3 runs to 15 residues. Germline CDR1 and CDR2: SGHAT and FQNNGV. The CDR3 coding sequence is TGTGCCAGCAGCTTTAGGAGGGCTTCTAATGAAAAACTGTTTTTT. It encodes CASSFRRASNEKLFF. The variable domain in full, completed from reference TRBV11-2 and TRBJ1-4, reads EAGVAQSPRYKIIEKRQSVAFWCNPISGHATLYWYQQILGQGPKLLIQFQNNGVVDDSQLPKDRFSAERLKGVDSTLKIQPAKLEDSAVYLCASSFRRASNEKLFFGSGTQLSVL.